This TCR beta chain was retrieved from a study of T-cell memory formation after mild COVID-19. Whole-study context: Each donor largely had its own TCR clusters.

Trimming took 1 base from V and 7 from J, leaving 4 bases between them. This CDR3 region has 11 residues. Germline CDR1 reads LGHDT; CDR2 reads YNNKEL (reference sequence). At least ten counts were recorded for this clonotype. TCRdb ran MiXCR on the 5' RACE reads and lists one entry per CDR3 protein. The sample carries about 270,000 distinct CDR3 sequences, over 15% recorded once. Input material: PBMCs or a T cell subset sorted from them (not recorded which). This sequence was found in a man between 18 and 35 years old who had mild COVID-19 (a few samples of this study predate the infection). Cell type and time point are not known. The chain has TRBV3-1 and TRBJ2-5; D unresolved. DNA of the CDR3: TGTGCCAGCAGCCAAGGGCCGACCCAGTACTTC. This gives the protein CASSQGPTQYF.